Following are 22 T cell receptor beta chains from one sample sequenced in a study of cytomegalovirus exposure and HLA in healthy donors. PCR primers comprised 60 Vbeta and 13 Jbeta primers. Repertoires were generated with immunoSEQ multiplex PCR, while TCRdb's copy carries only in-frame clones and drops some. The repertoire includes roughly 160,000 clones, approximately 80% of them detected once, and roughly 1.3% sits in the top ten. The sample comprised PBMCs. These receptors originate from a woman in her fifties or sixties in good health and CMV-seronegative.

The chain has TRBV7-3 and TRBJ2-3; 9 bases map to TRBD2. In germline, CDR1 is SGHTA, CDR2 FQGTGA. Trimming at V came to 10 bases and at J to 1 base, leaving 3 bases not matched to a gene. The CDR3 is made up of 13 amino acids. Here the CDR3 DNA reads TGTGCCACCAGGACTAGCGGCACAGATACGCAGTATTTT. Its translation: CATRTSGTDTQYF.

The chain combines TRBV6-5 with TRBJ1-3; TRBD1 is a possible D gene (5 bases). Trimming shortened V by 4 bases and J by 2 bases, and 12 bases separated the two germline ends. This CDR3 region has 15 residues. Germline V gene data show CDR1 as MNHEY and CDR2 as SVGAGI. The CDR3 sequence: CASSWGGGTGNTIYF. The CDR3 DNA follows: TGTGCCAGCAGTTGGGGCGGGGGGACTGGAAACACCATATATTTT.

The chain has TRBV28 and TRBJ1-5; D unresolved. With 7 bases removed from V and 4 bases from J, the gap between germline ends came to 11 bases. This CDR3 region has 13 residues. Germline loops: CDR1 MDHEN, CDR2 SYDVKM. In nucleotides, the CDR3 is TGTGCCAGCACCTTCGACGGGAATCAGCCCCAGCATTTT. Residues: CASTFDGNQPQHF.

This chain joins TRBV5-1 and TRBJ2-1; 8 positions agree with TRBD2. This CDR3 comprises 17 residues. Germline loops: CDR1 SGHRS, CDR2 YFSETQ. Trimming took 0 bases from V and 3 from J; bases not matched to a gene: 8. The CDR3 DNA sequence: TGCGCCAGCAGCTTGGCCCCGGCGGGGGGAGGCTACAATGAGCAGTTCTTC. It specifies CASSLAPAGGGYNEQFF.

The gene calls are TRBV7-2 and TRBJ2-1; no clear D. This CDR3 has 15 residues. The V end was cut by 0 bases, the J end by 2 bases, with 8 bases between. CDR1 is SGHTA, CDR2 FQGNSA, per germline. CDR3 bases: TGTGCCAGCAGCTTAGCGACATCACCCTACAATGAGCAGTTCTTC. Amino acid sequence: CASSLATSPYNEQFF.

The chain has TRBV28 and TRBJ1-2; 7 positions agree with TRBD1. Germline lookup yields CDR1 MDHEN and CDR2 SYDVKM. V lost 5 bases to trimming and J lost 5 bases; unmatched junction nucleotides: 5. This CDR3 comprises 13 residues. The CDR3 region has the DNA TGTGCCAGCAGTCCCGACAGGGTGTATGGCTACACCTTC. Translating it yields CASSPDRVYGYTF.

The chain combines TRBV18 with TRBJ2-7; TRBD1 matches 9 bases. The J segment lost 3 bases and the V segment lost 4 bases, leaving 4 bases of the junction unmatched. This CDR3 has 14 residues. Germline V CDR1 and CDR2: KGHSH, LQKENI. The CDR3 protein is CASSRPGQGYEQYF. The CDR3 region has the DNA TGTGCCAGCTCACGACCGGGACAGGGCTACGAGCAGTACTTC.

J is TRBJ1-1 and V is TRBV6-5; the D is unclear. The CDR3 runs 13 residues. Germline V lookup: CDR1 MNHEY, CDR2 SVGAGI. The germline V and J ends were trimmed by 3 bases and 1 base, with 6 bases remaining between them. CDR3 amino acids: CASSYSKNTEAFF. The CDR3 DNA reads TGTGCCAGCAGTTATAGCAAGAACACTGAAGCTTTCTTT.

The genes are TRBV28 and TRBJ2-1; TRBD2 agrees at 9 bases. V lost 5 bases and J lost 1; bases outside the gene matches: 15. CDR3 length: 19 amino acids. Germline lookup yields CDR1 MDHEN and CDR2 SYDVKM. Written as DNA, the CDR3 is TGTGCCAGCAGTCCCGGACTAGCGCCCAACCTCATATCCTACAATGAGCAGTTCTTC. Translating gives CASSPGLAPNLISYNEQFF.

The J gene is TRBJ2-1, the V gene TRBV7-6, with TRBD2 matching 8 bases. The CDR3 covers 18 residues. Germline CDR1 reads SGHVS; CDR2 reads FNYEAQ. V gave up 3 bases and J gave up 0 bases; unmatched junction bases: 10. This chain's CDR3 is CASSFELAEYSSYNEQFF. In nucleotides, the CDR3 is TGTGCCAGCAGCTTTGAACTAGCGGAATACTCCTCCTACAATGAGCAGTTCTTC.

CDR3 sequence: CASSPIPLRTNEKLFF. DNA of the CDR3: TGCGCCAGCAGCCCAATACCACTCCGGACTAATGAAAAACTGTTTTTT. The V call is TRBV4-1, the J call TRBJ1-4; D uncertain. Between the trimmed V and J ends, which lost 4 bases and 2 bases, there was a span of 14 bases. Germline V gives CDR1 MGHRA, CDR2 YSYEKL. The CDR3 sequence is 16 residues long.

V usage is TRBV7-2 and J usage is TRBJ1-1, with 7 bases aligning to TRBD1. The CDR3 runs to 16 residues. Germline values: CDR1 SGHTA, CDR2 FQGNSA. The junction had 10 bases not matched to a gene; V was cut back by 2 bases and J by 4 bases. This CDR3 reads CASSLSPTGLGTEAFF. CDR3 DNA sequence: TGTGCCAGCAGCTTATCTCCGACAGGGCTCGGCACTGAAGCTTTCTTT.

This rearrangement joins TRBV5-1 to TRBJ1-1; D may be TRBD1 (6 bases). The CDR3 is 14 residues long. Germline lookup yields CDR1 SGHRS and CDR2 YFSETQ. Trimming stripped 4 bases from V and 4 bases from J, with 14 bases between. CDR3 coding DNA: TGCGCCAGCAGCCTGACTTCAGGGGTCACTGAAGCTTTCTTT. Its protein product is CASSLTSGVTEAFF.

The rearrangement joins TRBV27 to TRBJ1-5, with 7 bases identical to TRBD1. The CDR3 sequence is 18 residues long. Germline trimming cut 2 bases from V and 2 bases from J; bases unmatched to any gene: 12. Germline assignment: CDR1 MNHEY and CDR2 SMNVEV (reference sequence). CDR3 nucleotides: TGTGCCAGCAGTTTAGTCGGGACAGTGATTTCGGGCAATCAGCCCCAGCATTTT. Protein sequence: CASSLVGTVISGNQPQHF.

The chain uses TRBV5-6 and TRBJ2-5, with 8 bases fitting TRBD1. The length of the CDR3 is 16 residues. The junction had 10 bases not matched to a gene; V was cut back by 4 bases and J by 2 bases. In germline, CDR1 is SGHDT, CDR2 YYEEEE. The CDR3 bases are TGTGCCAGCAGCCCAGTACAGGACAGGGAGCAAGAGACCCAGTACTTC. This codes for CASSPVQDREQETQYF.

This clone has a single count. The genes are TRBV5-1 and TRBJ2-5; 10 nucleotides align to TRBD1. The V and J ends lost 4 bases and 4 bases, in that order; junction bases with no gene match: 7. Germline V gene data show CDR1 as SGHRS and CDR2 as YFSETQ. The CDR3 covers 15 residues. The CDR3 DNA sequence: TGCGCCAGCAGCCGTGGGGACAGGGGAGCAGAGACCCAGTACTTC. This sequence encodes CASSRGDRGAETQYF.

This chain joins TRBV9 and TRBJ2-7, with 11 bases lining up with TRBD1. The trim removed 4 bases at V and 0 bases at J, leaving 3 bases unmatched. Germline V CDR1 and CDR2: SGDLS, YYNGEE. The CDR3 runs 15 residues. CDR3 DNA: TGTGCCAGCAGCCGGGGACAGGGGGGCTCCTACGAGCAGTACTTC. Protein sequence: CASSRGQGGSYEQYF.

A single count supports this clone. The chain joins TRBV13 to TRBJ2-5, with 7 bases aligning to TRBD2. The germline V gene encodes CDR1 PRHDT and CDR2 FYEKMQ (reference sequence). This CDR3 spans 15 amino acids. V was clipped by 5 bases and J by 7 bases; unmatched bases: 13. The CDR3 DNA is TGTGCCAGCAGCAAATCTAGCGGCCGTAGGGGGACCCAGTACTTC. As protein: CASSKSSGRRGTQYF.

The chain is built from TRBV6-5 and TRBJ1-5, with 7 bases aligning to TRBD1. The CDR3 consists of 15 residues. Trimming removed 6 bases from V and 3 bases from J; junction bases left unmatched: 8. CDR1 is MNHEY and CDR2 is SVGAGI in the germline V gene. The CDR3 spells CASSRQGGPNQPQHF. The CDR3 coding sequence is TGTGCCAGCAGCAGACAGGGAGGCCCCAATCAGCCCCAGCATTTT.

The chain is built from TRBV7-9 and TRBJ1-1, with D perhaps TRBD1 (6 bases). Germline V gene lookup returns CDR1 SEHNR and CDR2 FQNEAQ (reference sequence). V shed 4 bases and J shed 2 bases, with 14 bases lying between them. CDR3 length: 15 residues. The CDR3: CASSSWDKTNTEAFF. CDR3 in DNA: TGTGCCAGCAGCTCCTGGGACAAAACTAACACTGAAGCTTTCTTT.

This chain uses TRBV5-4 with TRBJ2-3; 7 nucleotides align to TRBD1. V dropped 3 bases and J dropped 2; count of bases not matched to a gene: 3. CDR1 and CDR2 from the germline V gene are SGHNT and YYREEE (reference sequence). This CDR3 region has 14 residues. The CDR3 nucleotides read TGTGCCAGCAGCTCGGGACAGTCCACAGATACGCAGTATTTT. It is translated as CASSSGQSTDTQYF.

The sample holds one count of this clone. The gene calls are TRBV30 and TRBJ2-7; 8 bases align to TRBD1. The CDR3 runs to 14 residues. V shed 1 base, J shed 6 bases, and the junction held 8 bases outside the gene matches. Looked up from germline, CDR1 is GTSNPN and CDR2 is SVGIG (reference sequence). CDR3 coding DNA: TGTGCCTGGAGTGCGACAGGGGTTAATCGCGAGCAGTACTTC. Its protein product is CAWSATGVNREQYF.